Shown below are 13 T cell receptor beta chains from a single sample sequenced in a study. TCRdb called the 5' RACE reads again in MiXCR, with one record for every CDR3 protein. The sample lists about 40,000 distinct CDR3 sequences, about 19% occurring once. The specimen was naive CD4+ T cells sorted from a lymph node. Subset noted: naive CD4+ T cells, CD4+CD45RA+CD25-. All receptors derive from a female donor with breast cancer.

This clonotype turned up a few times. The chain's CDR3 is CASKTDSNQPQHF. CDR3 sequence (DNA): TGTGCCAGCAAAACAGATAGCAATCAGCCCCAGCATTTT. The V call is TRBV2, the J call TRBJ1-5; D call uncertain. Germline V lookup: CDR1 SNHLY, CDR2 FYNNEI. The CDR3 is 13 residues long. Trimming shortened V by 7 bases and J by 0 bases, and 7 bases separated the two germline ends.

The genes are TRBV2 and TRBJ1-4; D uncertain. Trimming stripped 4 bases from V and 1 base from J, with 7 bases between. The CDR3 consists of 14 residues. Germline CDR1 SNHLY, CDR2 FYNNEI. CDR3: CASSAWRTNEKLFF. In DNA form, the CDR3 reads TGTGCCAGCAGTGCCTGGAGAACTAATGAAAAACTGTTTTTT. Full variable domain (outside the CDR3, taken from reference TRBV2 and TRBJ1-4): EPEVTQTPSHQVTQMGQEVILRCVPISNHLYFYWYRQILGQKVEFLVSFYNNEISEKSEIFDDQFSVERPDGSNFTLKIRSTKLEDSAMYFCASSAWRTNEKLFFGSGTQLSVL.

This clonotype appeared a few times. V is TRBV7-9 and J is TRBJ1-4; 7 bases line up with TRBD1. Looked up from germline, CDR1 is SEHNR and CDR2 is FQNEAQ (reference sequence). V gave up 1 base and J gave up 12 bases; unmatched junction bases: 8. The CDR3 contains 14 residues. The CDR3 is CASSLGPGGRQLFF. DNA for the CDR3: TGTGCCAGCAGCTTAGGGCCAGGGGGAAGACAACTGTTTTTT.

Regarding this clonotype: This may arise from a read error, as a much more abundant clone is one base away. This chain joins TRBV20-1 and TRBJ1-1, with 7 bases that match TRBD1. In germline, CDR1 is DFQATT, CDR2 SNEGSKA (reference sequence). The CDR3 is 14 amino acids. CDR3 in DNA: TGCAGTGCTAGCGGCCTGGGACAGCCTACTGAAGCTCTCTTT. Translation: CSASGLGQPTEALF.

The rearrangement joins TRBV20-1 to TRBJ2-3; the match to TRBD1 covers 8 bases. In germline, CDR1 is DFQATT, CDR2 SNEGSKA (reference sequence). Germline trimming cut 5 bases from V and 3 bases from J; bases unmatched to any gene: 7. The CDR3 length is 14 residues. CDR3 protein: CSASTGAVTDTQYF. The CDR3 nucleotides read TGCAGTGCTTCGACAGGGGCCGTAACAGATACGCAGTATTTT.

This clonotype came up a few times. The chain is built from TRBV5-5 and TRBJ2-1, with D possibly TRBD1 on 5 matching bases. The germline V gene has CDR1 SGHKS and CDR2 YYEKEE (reference sequence). V gave up 0 bases and J gave up 3 bases, with 13 bases separating them. The CDR3 is 16 residues long. CDR3 nucleotides: TGTGCCAGCAGCTTGGCTGCAGGGTCGAACTACAATGAGCAGTTCTTC. It yields the protein CASSLAAGSNYNEQFF.

This clonotype was counted between two and nine times. CDR3 sequence reads: CASSQGTRTHNEQFF. CDR3 sequence (DNA): TGTGCCAGCAGCCAGGGGACTAGGACCCACAATGAGCAGTTCTTC. This chain links TRBV4-2 with TRBJ2-1, with 8 bases fitting TRBD2. The germline CDR1 and CDR2 sequences are LGHNA and YNFKEQ. V was pared by 3 bases and J by 5 bases, with 6 bases of the junction left unmatched. This CDR3 contains 15 residues.

This clonotype has more than one count but fewer than ten. This chain joins TRBV15 and TRBJ2-1; TRBD2 aligns across 14 bases. Germline CDR1 LNHNV, CDR2 YYDKDF (reference sequence). CDR3 length: 16 residues. V lost 2 bases, J lost 5 bases, and 2 bases stayed unmatched. The CDR3 coding sequence is TGTGCCACCAGCAGACCGGGACTAGCGGGGGACAATGAGCAGTTCTTC. Its protein product is CATSRPGLAGDNEQFF.

This CDR3 is CASSLGQGLGGGYTF. The DNA for the CDR3 is TGTGCCAGCAGTTTGGGACAGGGTCTGGGAGGTGGCTACACCTTC. The chain joins TRBV28 to TRBJ1-2; 9 bases map to TRBD1. V was pared by 3 bases and J by 7 bases, with 9 bases of the junction left unmatched. The CDR3 is made up of 15 amino acids. The germline V gene has CDR1 MDHEN and CDR2 SYDVKM.

A note on this clonotype: A much bigger clone sits one base away, suggesting this may be a read error. The chain employs TRBV28 and TRBJ1-4, with TRBD1 identical over 7 bases. Germline CDR1 MDHEN, CDR2 SYDVKM. This CDR3 has 15 amino acids. After removal of 3 bases from V and 10 bases from J, the junction contained 11 bases not matched to a gene. The CDR3 spells CASSFTGAGRAKLFF. Here the CDR3 DNA reads TGTGCCAGCAGTTTTACAGGGGCGGGCCGTGCAAAACTGTTTTTT.

This chain uses TRBV7-9 with TRBJ1-2; D is unresolved. Germline lookup yields CDR1 SEHNR and CDR2 FQNEAQ (reference sequence). V lost 6 bases and J 2 bases, leaving 7 bases between the germline ends. The CDR3 extends over 12 amino acids. CDR3: CASSYPNYGYTF. CDR3 DNA sequence: TGTGCCAGCAGTTATCCGAACTATGGCTACACCTTC.

This clonotype was picked up a small number of times. V usage is TRBV7-9 and J usage is TRBJ2-4; no reliable D call. The germline V gene encodes CDR1 SEHNR and CDR2 FQNEAQ (reference sequence). This CDR3 has 13 residues. Trimming removed 5 bases from V and 7 bases from J, with 12 bases in between. The CDR3 is CASSPGRLNIQYF. DNA for the CDR3: TGTGCCAGCAGCCCCGGCAGGCTGAACATTCAGTACTTC.

This clonotype was detected only a few times. This chain links TRBV28 with TRBJ2-7; D ambiguous. Germline CDR1 MDHEN, CDR2 SYDVKM. CDR3 length: 14 amino acids. V dropped 2 bases and J dropped 6 bases, with 14 bases sitting between them. CDR3 coding DNA: TGTGCCAGCAGTTTAGTGGGGATCCAAGGCGAGCAGTACTTC. Its protein is CASSLVGIQGEQYF.